Listed below are T cell receptor beta chains from one sample, sequenced in a study of blood T cell repertoires in COVID-19. Assay: immunoSEQ multiplex PCR; the TCRdb copy retains only in-frame clones and omits some. The sample contains about 300,000 clones, around 90% of which appear only once. Sequencing was carried out using peripheral blood. The receptors come from a man younger than 35 who had recovered from COVID-19. Both conserved end residues are part of each CDR3. Each record gives: V gene, D gene, J gene, clone size, CDR3 DNA, CDR3 protein. A D gene is named only where the DNA matches it firmly. Rows may omit the clone size; those that give it use once, few, many or a size class.

TRBV6-2/TRBV6-3,TRBD1,TRBJ1-2,once,TGTGCCAGCAGTTACACTTCGGACAGGGCGAACTATGGCTACACCTTC,CASSYTSDRANYGYTF
TRBV9,-,TRBJ1-2,large,TGTGCCAGCAGCCCCTCCCGGGTCGAATTCTATGGCTACACCTTC,CASSPSRVEFYGYTF
TRBV4-2,-,TRBJ1-5,-,TGTGCCAGCAGCCAAGATAAACTCAATCAGCCCCAGCATTTT,CASSQDKLNQPQHF
TRBV7-9,-,TRBJ1-4,-,TGTGCCAGCAGCTTAGGACTCACAACTAATGAAAAACTGTTTTTT,CASSLGLTTNEKLFF
TRBV4-2,-,TRBJ1-3,-,TGTGCCAGCAGCCAAGTGGGGCTCGTAGGCTCTGGAAACACCATATATTTT,CASSQVGLVGSGNTIYF
TRBV19,-,TRBJ1-2,-,TGTGCCAGTAGTTTTACAGGAGGCGGGGATGGCTACACCTTC,CASSFTGGGDGYTF
TRBV30,TRBD1,TRBJ1-5,once,TGTGCCTGGAGTGTAGGGAAGACAGGGGGCAATCAGCCCCAGCATTTT,CAWSVGKTGGNQPQHF
TRBV6-1,-,TRBJ1-1,-,TGTGCCAGCAGTGAAGCAACGGGGAACACTGAAGCTTTCTTT,CASSEATGNTEAFF
TRBV6-5,-,TRBJ2-5,-,TGTGCCAGCAGTTACGACATCGTCCAAGAGACCCAGTACTTC,CASSYDIVQETQYF
TRBV12-5,-,TRBJ2-7,-,TGTGCTAGTGGTTTGGTACGTGTCAGGGACTACGAGCAGTACTTC,CASGLVRVRDYEQYF
TRBV9,-,TRBJ2-3,-,TGTGCCAGCAGCGTAGGTCCCCTGTCTAGCACAGATACGCAGTATTTT,CASSVGPLSSTDTQYF
TRBV11-3,-,TRBJ1-3,-,TGTGCCAGCAGCGATCCGACAAGAGGAAACACCATATATTTT,CASSDPTRGNTIYF
TRBV3-1/TRBV3-2,-,TRBJ2-5,-,TGTGCCAGCAGCCAAGATGGAGGGGCCGAGACCCAGTACTTC,CASSQDGGAETQYF
TRBV11-3,TRBD1,TRBJ2-5,-,TGTGCCAGCAGCGCCGGGACAGAAAAAGAGACCCAGTACTTC,CASSAGTEKETQYF
TRBV9,TRBD2,TRBJ2-1,-,TGTGCCAGCAGCGGCGGAGTAGTCCACCACACCGGGGACTACTCCTACAATGAGCAGTTCTTC,CASSGGVVHHTGDYSYNEQFF
TRBV24-1,TRBD1,TRBJ2-2,-,TGTGCCACCAGTGGTAGGACAGGGGGGAACACCGGGGAGCTGTTTTTT,CATSGRTGGNTGELFF
TRBV19,-,TRBJ1-5,once,TGTGCCAGTAGTAAGTGTCACAGGGAGGGCTGCAATCAGCCCCAGCATTTT,CASSKCHREGCNQPQHF
TRBV9,TRBD2,TRBJ2-7,once,TGTGCCAGCAGCGTAGAGGGGACTAGCCTCTACGAGCAGTACTTC,CASSVEGTSLYEQYF
TRBV19,TRBD1,TRBJ1-5,-,TGTGCCAGTAGAGAAGGGACAGGGCCTCAGCCCCAGCATTTT,CASREGTGPQPQHF
TRBV7-2,-,TRBJ2-4,-,TGTGCCAGCAGTTCACCTCGGACAGACAAAAACATTCAGTACTTC,CASSSPRTDKNIQYF
TRBV10-3,-,TRBJ2-7,-,TGTGCCATCAGTGACGCGGCGATCGGCTCCTACGAGCAGTACTTC,CAISDAAIGSYEQYF
TRBV7-2,-,TRBJ1-1,-,TGTGCCAGCAGCGTACTCGAGAGCACTGAAGCTTTCTTT,CASSVLESTEAFF
TRBV4-3,TRBD2,TRBJ2-2,-,TGCGCCAGCAGCCGAGGACTAGCGGGGGGGCTAAGTACCGGGGAGCTGTTTTTT,CASSRGLAGGLSTGELFF
TRBV3-1/TRBV3-2,-,TRBJ1-1,-,TGTGCCAGCAGCCAAGATCGGGAGGGGGAGGCTGAAGCTTTCTTT,CASSQDREGEAEAFF
TRBV29-1,TRBD2,TRBJ2-7,-,TGCAGCGTACCGGGCGGGAGGGCCTCTGGCGAGCAGTACTTC,CSVPGGRASGEQYF
TRBV7-9,-,TRBJ1-3,once,TGTGCCAGCAGCCCAGATTTCGCAGGGCTTAAGGGAAACACCATATATTTT,CASSPDFAGLKGNTIYF
TRBV5-1,-,TRBJ2-3,-,TGCGCCAGCAGCTTCGGTGCCCGCACAGATACGCAGTATTTT,CASSFGARTDTQYF
TRBV15,TRBD2,TRBJ2-7,-,TGTGCCACCAGCAGAGAATCGAGCGGGAGCTACGAGCAGTACTTC,CATSRESSGSYEQYF
TRBV4-1,TRBD1,TRBJ2-1,few,TGCGCCAGCAGCGTCACAGGGGAGAATGAGCAGTTCTTC,CASSVTGENEQFF
TRBV7-2,TRBD1,TRBJ2-5,-,TGTGCCAGCAGCTTAGACTTAGACAGGGGAAGAGAGACCCAGTACTTC,CASSLDLDRGRETQYF
TRBV6-1,-,TRBJ1-2,-,TGTGCCAGCAGTGAAGTAGGGGTGGGCTATGGCTACACCTTC,CASSEVGVGYGYTF
TRBV12-3/TRBV12-4,-,TRBJ2-1,-,TGTGCCAGCAGTTTTGGCGGCAATGAGCAGTTCTTC,CASSFGGNEQFF
TRBV6-4,TRBD1,TRBJ2-3,-,TGTGCCAGCAGTAGACAGGGGGAAGATACGCAGTATTTT,CASSRQGEDTQYF
TRBV25-1,-,TRBJ2-1,once,TGTGCCAGCAGTGCCCTGAACAGAACCTACAATGAGCAGTTCTTC,CASSALNRTYNEQFF
TRBV6-1,-,TRBJ1-5,once,TGTGCCAGCAGTGAGGGGCCAGGGATTGGGCAGCCCCAGCATTTT,CASSEGPGIGQPQHF
TRBV27,-,TRBJ1-4,-,TGTGCCAGCAGTTTATCGGAGGTCGGGGAAAAACTGTTTTTT,CASSLSEVGEKLFF